This T cell receptor (beta chain) stems from a study of cytomegalovirus exposure and HLA in healthy donors. This clone was seen repeatedly, ten times or more. Trimming removed 0 bases from V and 7 bases from J; junction bases left unmatched: 2. Germline CDR1 LGHNA, CDR2 YNFKEQ. The CDR3 consists of 15 residues. The PCR employed 60 Vbeta primers together with 13 Jbeta primers. Method: immunoSEQ multiplex PCR; TCRdb's copy keeps in-frame clones and lacks some. This sample has about 80,000 clones; under 65% occur once, and the top ten carry roughly 4.4%. The receptor's source is a male donor in good health and CMV-seropositive. The genes are TRBV4-2 and TRBJ2-1; 11 bases are a match to TRBD2. Source material: PBMCs. The CDR3 DNA reads TGTGCCAGCAGCCAAGATCTAGCGGGGGGAAATGAGCAGTTCTTC. This encodes CASSQDLAGGNEQFF.